A selection of T cell receptor beta chains follows, all from one sample in a study of T cells in Graves' hyperthyroidism and ophthalmopathy. TCRdb re-called the multiplex PCR reads through MiXCR, storing one row per CDR3 protein. The table has about 500,000 distinct CDR3 sequences, about a sixth seen once. Sequencing was done on a sample of blood. These receptor sequences come from a young woman with Graves' ophthalmopathy. The CDR3 runs from the conserved cysteine through the conserved F or W. The order of the fields is V gene, D gene, clone size, J gene, CDR3 protein, CDR3 DNA. D genes are given only for firm matches. Rows may omit the clone size; those that give it use once, few, many or a size class.

>TRBV2|NA|many|TRBJ2-5
CASSYDAETQYF
TGTGCCAGCAGTTACGACGCAGAGACCCAGTACTTC
>TRBV9|TRBD1|few|TRBJ1-2
CASTFDRGSGYTF
TGTGCCAGCACCTTCGACAGGGGGTCTGGCTACACCTTC
>TRBV11-2|NA|NA|TRBJ1-1
CASSLGSWAVRDTEAFF
TGTGCCAGCAGCTTAGGGTCATGGGCCGTCAGGGACACTGAAGCTTTCTTT
>TRBV28|TRBD2|many|TRBJ2-7
CASSRRDYPYEQYF
TGTGCCAGCAGTCGAAGGGACTACCCCTACGAGCAGTACTTC
>TRBV28|NA|NA|TRBJ2-3
CATWQNTQYF
TGTGCCACTTGGCAGAATACGCAGTATTTT
>TRBV6-5|TRBD1|few|TRBJ2-7
CASSQMGQGYVTSYEQYF
TGTGCCAGCAGTCAAATGGGACAGGGTTATGTGACCTCCTACGAGCAGTACTTC
>TRBV27|NA|NA|TRBJ2-2
CASSLLVPGGELFF
TGTGCCAGCAGTTTATTAGTCCCGGGGGGGGAGCTGTTTTTT
>TRBV19|NA|NA|TRBJ2-3
CASSAAEPTDTQYF
TGTGCCAGTAGTGCTGCAGAACCCACAGATACGCAGTATTTT
>TRBV15|NA|few|TRBJ2-5
CATSRDTLAETQYF
TGTGCCACCAGCAGAGATACCCTAGCAGAGACCCAGTACTTC
>TRBV15|NA|few|TRBJ1-6
CATSSPLPDSPLHF
TGTGCCACCAGCTCACCCCTCCCAGATTCACCCCTCCACTTT
>TRBV20-1|NA|NA|TRBJ1-6
CSARDLDGDNSPLHF
TGCAGTGCTAGAGATCTTGACGGAGATAATTCACCCCTCCACTTT
>TRBV13|TRBD2|many|TRBJ2-1
CASSLASGIYNEQFF
TGTGCCAGCAGCTTGGCTAGCGGGATCTACAATGAGCAGTTCTTC
>TRBV10-3|TRBD1|NA|TRBJ1-2
CASSMGQGGRGYTF
TGTGCCAGCAGCATGGGACAGGGGGGACGAGGCTACACCTTC
>TRBV2|NA|few|TRBJ1-4
CASSERGLGEKLFF
TGTGCCAGCAGTGAACGGGGGCTGGGTGAAAAACTGTTTTTT
>TRBV29-1|TRBD2|NA|TRBJ2-7
CSVVGLAGGLVSYEQYF
TGCAGCGTTGTCGGACTAGCGGGGGGGTTGGTGTCCTACGAGCAGTACTTC
>TRBV27|NA|many|TRBJ2-3
CASSGDASDTQYF
TGTGCCAGCAGTGGGGACGCGTCAGATACGCAGTATTTT
>TRBV20-1|TRBD1|few|TRBJ1-2
CSAGGQGGTYGYTF
TGCAGTGCCGGGGGTCAGGGGGGAACCTATGGCTACACCTTC
>TRBV24-1|NA|NA|TRBJ1-2
CATSDQGGGYGYTF
TGTGCCACCAGTGACCAAGGAGGCGGATATGGCTACACCTTC
>TRBV24-1|NA|NA|TRBJ2-1
CATSDTLDITYNEQFF
TGTGCCACCAGTGACACCCTAGATATTACCTACAATGAGCAGTTCTTC
>TRBV29-1|TRBD1|NA|TRBJ2-7
CSVEWDSSYEQYF
TGCAGCGTTGAATGGGACAGCTCCTACGAGCAGTACTTC
>TRBV11-2|NA|many|TRBJ1-1
CASSLIYTEAFF
TGTGCCAGCAGCCTTATCTATACTGAAGCTTTCTTT
>TRBV19|NA|NA|TRBJ1-1
CASNPDSGTEAFF
TGTGCCAGTAATCCCGACTCGGGCACTGAAGCTTTCTTT
>TRBV5-1|NA|few|TRBJ2-5
CASSLEGPQETQYF
TGCGCCAGCAGCTTGGAAGGCCCCCAAGAGACCCAGTACTTC
>TRBV5-1|NA|many|TRBJ1-1
CASSLDIFNEAFF
TGCGCCAGCAGCTTGGACATCTTCAATGAAGCTTTCTTT
>TRBV2|TRBD1|few|TRBJ2-7
CASRKDRATYEQYF
TGTGCCAGCAGGAAGGACAGGGCGACCTACGAGCAGTACTTC
>TRBV7-2|NA|many|TRBJ2-3
CASTTWRGFTDTQYF
TGTGCCAGCACCACTTGGCGGGGATTCACAGATACGCAGTATTTT
>TRBV30|NA|many|TRBJ2-5
CAWSVGGDKETQYF
TGTGCCTGGAGTGTAGGCGGGGACAAAGAGACCCAGTACTTC
>TRBV9|NA|once|TRBJ2-3
CASSVEGMPPTDTQYF
TGTGCCAGCAGCGTAGAGGGGATGCCGCCCACAGATACGCAGTATTTT
>TRBV10-3|NA|few|TRBJ2-3
CAISDGGASTDTQYF
TGTGCCATCAGTGACGGTGGGGCTAGCACAGATACGCAGTATTTT
>TRBV29-1|TRBD1|few|TRBJ1-2
CSTPGDSPSGGYTF
TGCAGCACCCCCGGGGACAGCCCCTCAGGTGGCTACACCTTC
>TRBV27|TRBD2|many|TRBJ2-1
CASTTTSGRANEQFF
TGTGCCAGCACTACTACTAGCGGGAGGGCAAATGAGCAGTTCTTC
>TRBV6-5|NA|few|TRBJ1-1
CASSYQATGFTEAFF
TGTGCCAGCAGTTACCAGGCTACAGGCTTCACTGAAGCTTTCTTT
>TRBV6-1|NA|many|TRBJ1-6
CASSEGGWGSPLHF
TGTGCCAGCAGTGAAGGGGGATGGGGGTCACCCCTCCACTTT
>TRBV10-3|NA|many|TRBJ1-1
CATKTTVNTEAFF
TGTGCCACAAAAACGACAGTGAACACTGAAGCTTTCTTT
>TRBV5-1|TRBD1|NA|TRBJ2-7
CASSSQGAFYEQYF
TGCGCCAGCAGCTCCCAGGGGGCCTTCTACGAGCAGTACTTC
>TRBV13|TRBD1|many|TRBJ1-2
CASSLPGTGIYSNYGYTF
TGTGCCAGCAGCCTCCCCGGGACAGGCATCTACTCTAACTATGGCTACACCTTC
>TRBV4-3|NA|few|TRBJ2-1
CASSQDRAGYYNEQFF
TGCGCCAGCAGCCAAGATAGGGCAGGGTATTACAATGAGCAGTTCTTC
>TRBV6-2/TRBV6-3|NA|few|TRBJ1-5
CASSYGQGIQPQHF
TGTGCCAGCAGTTACGGGCAGGGGATCCAGCCCCAGCATTTT
>TRBV7-9|NA|few|TRBJ2-5
CASRPGIGETQYF
TGTGCCAGCAGACCAGGGATAGGGGAGACCCAGTACTTC
>TRBV20-1|NA|NA|TRBJ2-1
CSATTGGPYNEQFF
TGCAGTGCTACCACTGGGGGTCCGTACAATGAGCAGTTCTTC
>TRBV18|TRBD1|NA|TRBJ1-1
CASSPGDRGKYTEAFF
TGTGCCAGCTCACCTGGGGACAGGGGAAAATATACTGAAGCTTTCTTT
>TRBV27|TRBD1|many|TRBJ2-2
CASSYGWDRGMELFF
TGTGCCAGCAGTTATGGGTGGGACAGGGGGATGGAGCTGTTTTTT
>TRBV5-4|NA|once|TRBJ2-7
CASSPHRVVGEQYF
TGTGCCAGCAGCCCCCACAGGGTTGTGGGCGAGCAGTACTTC
>TRBV4-2|TRBD2|NA|TRBJ2-7
CASSHKASGRSVEQYF
TGTGCCAGCAGCCATAAGGCTAGCGGGAGGTCGGTAGAGCAGTACTTC
>TRBV27|TRBD1|many|TRBJ2-2
CASIGTGLNTGELFF
TGTGCCAGCATCGGGACAGGGCTGAACACCGGGGAGCTGTTTTTT
>TRBV6-2/TRBV6-3|NA|many|TRBJ1-1
CASSSPPKARRSAEAFF
TGTGCCAGCAGTTCCCCCCCTAAGGCTCGGAGGAGCGCTGAAGCTTTCTTT
>TRBV7-8|TRBD2|few|TRBJ2-2
CASSLSDPTSGTNTGELFF
TGTGCCAGCAGCTTAAGTGATCCCACTAGCGGGACGAACACCGGGGAGCTGTTTTTT
>TRBV28|NA|many|TRBJ1-1
CASSSSGTPRSEAFF
TGTGCCAGCAGTTCCTCAGGGACCCCAAGGAGTGAAGCTTTCTTT
>TRBV20-1|TRBD2|NA|TRBJ2-1
CSARLAGGLGYEQFF
TGCAGTGCCAGACTAGCGGGAGGACTTGGCTATGAGCAGTTCTTC
>TRBV11-3|NA|many|TRBJ2-5
CASSSSGGAEETQYF
TGTGCCAGCAGCTCCTCTGGTGGGGCCGAGGAGACCCAGTACTTC
>TRBV6-2/TRBV6-3|TRBD2|many|TRBJ2-1
CASNERSGSYNEQFF
TGTGCCAGCAACGAACGTAGCGGGAGCTACAATGAGCAGTTCTTC